This passage covers 29 T cell receptor beta chains from one sample sequenced in a study of blood T cell repertoires in COVID-19. Clones were sequenced by immunoSEQ multiplex PCR, and TCRdb holds only the in-frame ones, with some missing. The sample carries about 190,000 clones, around 86% recorded once. Sample: peripheral blood. These receptors all come from a man in his forties or fifties with acute or convalescent COVID-19.

CDR3 amino acids: CASSQGQYSNQPQHF. The CDR3 region has the DNA TGTGCCAGCAGCCAGGGGCAGTATAGCAATCAGCCCCAGCATTTT. The chain joins TRBV3-1 (or the pseudogene TRBV3-2) to TRBJ1-5, with D possibly TRBD1 on 5 matching bases. V was shortened by 3 bases and J by 0 bases, with 9 bases between the two germline ends. The CDR3 is made up of 15 amino acids. Germline V gene sequence: CDR1 LGHDT, CDR2 YNNKEL (reference sequence).

As to this clone: Germline and junction disagree at one end, which may indicate a read error. V and J are TRBV5-1 and TRBJ1-1, with D perhaps TRBD1 (6 bases). This CDR3 comprises 15 residues. Germline CDR1 and CDR2: SGHRS and YFSETQ. The chain's CDR3 is CASSLGPGTNTEAFF. The DNA of the CDR3 is TGCGCCAGTAGCTTGGGTCCAGGGACAAACACTGAAGCTTTCTTT.

This chain joins TRBV2 and TRBJ1-6; TRBD1 aligns across 7 bases. The trim removed 0 bases at V and 8 bases at J, leaving 4 bases unmatched. The length of the CDR3 is 15 residues. The V gene's germline CDR1 is SNHLY and CDR2 FYNNEI. The CDR3, as DNA: TGTGCCAGCAGTGAAGCATGGGGGACAGATTCACCCCTCCACTTT. The encoded protein is CASSEAWGTDSPLHF.

The gene calls are TRBV28 and TRBJ1-2, with TRBD1 matching 9 bases. Per the germline V gene, CDR1 is MDHEN and CDR2 is SYDVKM. The ends lost 3 bases at V and 5 bases at J; junction bases unmatched: 4. CDR3 size: 14 residues. In DNA, the CDR3 is TGTGCCAGCAGTTTTTTGGACAGGGGTTATGGCTACACCTTC. Amino acid sequence: CASSFLDRGYGYTF.

In regard to this clone: Other DNA sequences in this specimen translate into the identical CDR3. The genes are TRBV4-3 and TRBJ1-4, with a possible D match to TRBD1 (6 bases). CDR1 and CDR2 from the germline V gene are LGHNA and YSLEER. The germline V and J ends were trimmed by 0 bases and 7 bases, with 6 bases remaining between them. The CDR3 is made up of 13 amino acids. CDR3 DNA: TGCGCCAGCAGCCAAGACAGGGGTGAAAAACTGTTTTTT. This codes for CASSQDRGEKLFF.

This rearrangement joins TRBV7-8 to TRBJ2-5, with 9 bases identical to TRBD1. CDR3 length equals 14 residues. Per the germline V gene, CDR1 is SGHVS and CDR2 is FQNEAQ. V lost 8 bases to trimming and J lost 5 bases; unmatched junction nucleotides: 9. CDR3 nucleotides: TGTGCCAGCGGCCCGGACAGGGGAGGGGAGACCCAGTACTTC. Its protein product is CASGPDRGGETQYF.

This clone occurred a few times. This sequence joins TRBV7-9 and TRBJ2-7, with 7 nucleotides matching TRBD1. The CDR3 extends over 16 amino acids. The germline V gene has CDR1 SEHNR and CDR2 FQNEAQ (reference sequence). V trimming: 5 bases; J trimming: 3 bases; junction bases outside the gene matches: 13. CDR3 sequence (DNA): TGTGCCAGCAGCCCGTTGGGACAGAGGGCGAGCTACGAGCAGTACTTC. Its protein is CASSPLGQRASYEQYF.

The chain uses TRBV15 and TRBJ1-5, with 7 bases lining up with TRBD1. There are 16 residues in the CDR3. CDR1 is LNHNV and CDR2 is YYDKDF in the germline V gene (reference sequence). The trim removed 3 bases at V and 0 bases at J, leaving 5 bases unmatched. In nucleotides, the CDR3 is TGTGCCACCAGCAGGGCGGAGGGGGCTAGCAATCAGCCCCAGCATTTT. Translating it yields CATSRAEGASNQPQHF.

The chain recombines TRBV28 with TRBJ1-2, with 7 bases fitting TRBD1. Trimming cost V 2 bases and J 4 bases; bases outside gene matches: 4. Germline V lookup: CDR1 MDHEN, CDR2 SYDVKM. The CDR3 extends over 14 amino acids. The CDR3 here is CASSLAGGSYGYTF. DNA of the CDR3: TGTGCCAGCAGTTTAGCAGGGGGGAGCTATGGCTACACCTTC.

This chain joins TRBV29-1 and TRBJ2-5; 12 nucleotides align to TRBD2. The CDR3 is made up of 13 amino acids. V shed 4 bases and J 4 bases; nucleotides not matched to a gene: 1. The germline V gene has CDR1 SQVTM and CDR2 ANQGSEA. The DNA for the CDR3 is TGCAGCGTTGCTAGCGGGGGGGCAGAGACCCAGTACTTC. Translating it yields CSVASGGAETQYF.

The chain uses TRBV6-4 and TRBJ1-5; tentative D call: TRBD1 (6 bases). The V gene lost 6 bases and the J gene lost 0 bases, with 15 bases spanning the gap. Looked up from germline, CDR1 is MRHNA and CDR2 is SNTAGT. This CDR3 has 16 amino acids. The CDR3 region is CASRGFRGPSNQPQHF. CDR3 sequence (DNA): TGTGCCAGCAGGGGGTTCAGGGGACCTAGCAATCAGCCCCAGCATTTT.

This rearrangement joins TRBV30 to TRBJ1-6; TRBD1 matches at 10 bases. Trimming removed 7 bases from V and 0 bases from J; junction bases left unmatched: 12. CDR3 size: 18 residues. Germline CDR1 is GTSNPN and CDR2 is SVGIG (reference sequence). The CDR3: CAFNAGTGDSSYNSPLHF. The CDR3 region has the DNA TGTGCCTTCAATGCCGGGACAGGGGATAGCTCCTATAATTCACCCCTCCACTTT.

This clone was detected once. The V and J genes are TRBV3-1 (or the pseudogene TRBV3-2) and TRBJ1-2, with D uncertain. The CDR3 runs to 14 residues. Deletions cut 0 bases from V and 9 bases from J, with 14 bases between. Germline loops: CDR1 LGHDT, CDR2 YNNKEL (reference sequence). CDR3 amino acids: CASSQDSGYRSYTF. In nucleotides, the CDR3 is TGTGCCAGCAGCCAAGATTCAGGTTACCGTAGCTACACCTTC.

The J gene is TRBJ2-5, the V gene TRBV11-2; perhaps TRBD2 as D (7 bases). V was clipped by 3 bases and J by 5 bases, with 19 bases between them. The germline CDR1 and CDR2 sequences are SGHAT and FQNNGV. The CDR3 is made up of 16 amino acids. CDR3 residues: CASSLTLGGRGETQYF. CDR3 DNA sequence: TGTGCCAGCAGCTTGACCCTCGGGGGGCGCGGGGAGACCCAGTACTTC.

The chain employs TRBV4-1 and TRBJ1-2; tentatively, D is TRBD1 (5 bases). The CDR3 spans 17 residues. Germline V gene sequence: CDR1 MGHRA, CDR2 YSYEKL. The V gene lost 7 bases and the J gene lost 4 bases, with 25 bases spanning the gap. The DNA of the CDR3 is TGCGCCAGCAACCCGGGGGACCAGGACGGTTTAGCCTATGGCTACACCTTC. It encodes CASNPGDQDGLAYGYTF.

This chain uses TRBV7-8 with TRBJ1-2; 8 bases are shared with TRBD1. V lost 5 bases, J lost 4 bases, and 9 bases stayed unmatched. The germline gives CDR1 SGHVS, CDR2 FQNEAQ. This CDR3 spans 15 amino acids. The CDR3 DNA reads as TGTGCCAGCAGCCCCCGATTACAGGGGGGCTATGGCTACACCTTC. As protein: CASSPRLQGGYGYTF.

V gene TRBV6-5 combines with J gene TRBJ2-5, with D uncertain. The CDR3 has 13 residues. V was clipped by 6 bases and J by 1 base, with 9 bases between them. Germline CDR1 MNHEY, CDR2 SVGAGI. CDR3 loop: CASSLRIQETQYF. CDR3 sequence (DNA): TGTGCCAGCAGCCTCAGGATCCAAGAGACCCAGTACTTC.

This clone was counted a few times. This chain uses TRBV19 with TRBJ1-5; 9 bases are shared with TRBD1. CDR3 length: 15 residues. Germline values: CDR1 LNHDA, CDR2 SQIVND (reference sequence). Trimming took 6 bases from V and 4 from J; bases not matched to a gene: 7. CDR3 sequence: CASRLDRGINQPQHF. The CDR3 region has the DNA TGTGCCAGTAGACTTGACAGGGGGATAAATCAGCCCCAGCATTTT.

V usage is TRBV7-2 and J usage is TRBJ1-2; TRBD1 is a possible D gene (6 bases). The germline V gene has CDR1 SGHTA and CDR2 FQGNSA. V was shortened by 4 bases and J by 4 bases, with 10 bases between the two germline ends. The CDR3 runs 13 residues. CDR3 residues: CASSSDSGYGYTF. The CDR3 DNA is TGTGCCAGCAGCTCGGACAGCGGCTATGGCTACACCTTC.

The chain is built from TRBV6-5 and TRBJ1-2; 10 bases match TRBD1. This CDR3 has 15 amino acids. Trimming at V came to 5 bases and at J to 4 bases, leaving 7 bases not matched to a gene. The germline V gene encodes CDR1 MNHEY and CDR2 SVGAGI. CDR3 coding DNA: TGTGCCAGCAGTCCGTCGACAGGGGGCGGCTATGGCTACACCTTC. Amino acids: CASSPSTGGGYGYTF.

The rearrangement uses TRBV7-2 and TRBJ1-2; TRBD1 agrees at 7 bases. Germline loops: CDR1 SGHTA, CDR2 FQGNSA. There are 15 residues in the CDR3. V lost 1 base and J lost 6; bases outside the gene matches: 8. DNA of the CDR3: TGTGCCAGCAGCTTAGATGGCAGGGGGTCCGATGGCTACACCTTC. It yields the protein CASSLDGRGSDGYTF.

V is TRBV3-1 (or the pseudogene TRBV3-2) and J is TRBJ1-2; 9 bases fit TRBD1. The CDR3 has 16 residues. V lost 5 bases, J lost 4 bases, and 11 bases stayed unmatched. CDR1 is LGHDT and CDR2 is YNNKEL in the germline V gene (reference sequence). CDR3 loop: CASSVGTGIFVYGYTF. CDR3 coding DNA: TGTGCCAGCAGCGTCGGGACAGGGATTTTTGTCTATGGCTACACCTTC.

CDR3 bases: TGTGCCAGCAGCGACGGGACAGGCAGTTACAATCAGCCCCAGCATTTT. Translated: CASSDGTGSYNQPQHF. This rearrangement joins TRBV6-2 or TRBV6-3 to TRBJ1-5; 8 bases fit TRBD1. The CDR3 is made up of 16 amino acids. The germline V gene encodes CDR1 MNHEY and CDR2 SVGEGT. After removal of 6 bases from V and 3 bases from J, the junction contained 10 bases not matched to a gene.

This clone was found once. DNA of the CDR3: TGTGCCAGCAGCAACGGACAGGGGGCTTATGGCTACACCTTC. Its translation is CASSNGQGAYGYTF. The J gene is TRBJ1-2, the V gene TRBV5-6; the match to TRBD1 covers 11 bases. The junction had 4 bases not matched to a gene; V was cut back by 4 bases and J by 5 bases. Germline lookup yields CDR1 SGHDT and CDR2 YYEEEE. This CDR3 is 14 amino acids long.

In its sample, this clone was seen once. The rearrangement uses TRBV2 and TRBJ2-1; 7 bases fit TRBD1. The CDR3 runs 15 residues. The V gene end was trimmed by 6 bases and the J gene end by 5 bases; junction bases not matched to a gene: 10. CDR1 SNHLY and CDR2 FYNNEI come from the germline V gene. CDR3 nucleotides: TGTGCCAGCAGACGGACAGGAAATTTGGACAATGAGCAGTTCTTC. Its protein is CASRRTGNLDNEQFF.

This rearrangement joins TRBV5-1 to TRBJ1-2, with no clear D. V lost 2 bases, J lost 0 bases, and 11 bases lay in between. The CDR3 has 15 residues. Germline V gene sequence: CDR1 SGHRS, CDR2 YFSETQ. The CDR3 nucleotides are TGCGCCAGCAGCTTCAACGGTCCCTCTAACTATGGCTACACCTTC. Encoded protein: CASSFNGPSNYGYTF.

This clone showed up just once. The CDR3 DNA follows: TGTGCCAGCAGTTGGGCCACTGAAGCTTTCTTT. Translation gives CASSWATEAFF. This chain connects TRBV12-3 or TRBV12-4 to TRBJ1-1; D ambiguous. V lost 4 bases and J 4 bases, leaving 4 bases between the germline ends. The CDR3 loop spans 11 amino acids.

The gene calls are TRBV6-2 or TRBV6-3 and TRBJ1-1; TRBD1 matches 9 bases. In germline, CDR1 is MNHEY, CDR2 SVGEGT. The CDR3 consists of 13 residues. The trim removed 4 bases at V and 4 bases at J, leaving 1 base unmatched. The CDR3 loop is CASSWTGVTEAFF. In nucleotides, the CDR3 is TGTGCCAGCAGTTGGACAGGGGTCACTGAAGCTTTCTTT.

V gene TRBV7-8 combines with J gene TRBJ1-1; D gene uncertain. V lost 4 bases, J lost 2 bases, and 11 bases lay in between. This CDR3 contains 14 residues. Germline assignment: CDR1 SGHVS and CDR2 FQNEAQ. CDR3 residues: CASSWSGVNTEAFF. In DNA, the CDR3 is TGTGCCAGCAGCTGGTCGGGAGTTAACACTGAAGCTTTCTTT. Based on the CDR3 plus reference TRBV7-8 and TRBJ1-1, the full variable domain is GAGVSQSPRYKVAKRGQDVALRCDPISGHVSLFWYQQALGQGPEFLTYFQNEAQLDKSGLPSDRFFAERPEGSVSTLKIQRTQQEDSAVYLCASSWSGVNTEAFFGQGTRLTVV.